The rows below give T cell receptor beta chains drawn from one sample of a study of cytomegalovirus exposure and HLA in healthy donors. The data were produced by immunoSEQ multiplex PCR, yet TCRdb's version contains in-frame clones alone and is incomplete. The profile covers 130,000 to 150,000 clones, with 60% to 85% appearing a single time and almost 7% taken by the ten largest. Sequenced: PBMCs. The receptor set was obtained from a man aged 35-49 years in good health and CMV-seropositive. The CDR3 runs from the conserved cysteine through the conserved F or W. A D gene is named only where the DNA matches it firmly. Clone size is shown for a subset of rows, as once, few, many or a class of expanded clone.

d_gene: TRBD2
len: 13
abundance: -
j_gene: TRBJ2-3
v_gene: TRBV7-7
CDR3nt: TGTGCTAGGACTAGCGGGAGGGAAGATACGCAGTATTTT
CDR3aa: CARTSGREDTQYF

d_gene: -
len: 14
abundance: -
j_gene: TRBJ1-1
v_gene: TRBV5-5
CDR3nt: TGTGCCAGCAGCTTTGGGACAATGAACACTGAAGCTTTCTTT
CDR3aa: CASSFGTMNTEAFF

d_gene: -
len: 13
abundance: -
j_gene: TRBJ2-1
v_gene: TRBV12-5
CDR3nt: TGTGCTAGTGGTTCCTATTCCAACAATGAGCAGTTCTTC
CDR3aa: CASGSYSNNEQFF

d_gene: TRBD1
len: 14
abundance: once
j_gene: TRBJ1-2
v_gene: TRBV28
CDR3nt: TGTGCCAGCACAGGGACAGGGGCACACTATGGCTACACCTTC
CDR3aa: CASTGTGAHYGYTF

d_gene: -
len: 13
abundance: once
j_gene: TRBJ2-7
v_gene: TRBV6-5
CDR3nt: TGTGCCAGCAGTTACTCAGCGAGGTACGAGCAGTACTTC
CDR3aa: CASSYSARYEQYF

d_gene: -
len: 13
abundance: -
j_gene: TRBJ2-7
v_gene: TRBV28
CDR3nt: TGTGCCAGCAGGGACAGCCTAAACTACGAGCAGTACTTC
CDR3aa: CASRDSLNYEQYF

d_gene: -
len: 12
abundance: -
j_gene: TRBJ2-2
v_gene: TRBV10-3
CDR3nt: TGTGCCATCAGTGCGGGGACCGGGGAGCTGTTTTTT
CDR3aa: CAISAGTGELFF

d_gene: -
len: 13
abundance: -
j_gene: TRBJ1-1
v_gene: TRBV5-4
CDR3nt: TGTGCCAGCAGCTTCGGAACAGGTGGTGAAGCTTTCTTT
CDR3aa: CASSFGTGGEAFF

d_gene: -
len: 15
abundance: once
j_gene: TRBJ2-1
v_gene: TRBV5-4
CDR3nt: TGTGCCAGCCGTCCAGTACCCAGCTCCTACAATGAGCAGTTCTTC
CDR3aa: CASRPVPSSYNEQFF

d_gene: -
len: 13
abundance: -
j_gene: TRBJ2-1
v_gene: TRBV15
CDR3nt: TGTGCCACCAGCCCAGACAGATACAATGAGCAGTTCTTC
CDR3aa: CATSPDRYNEQFF

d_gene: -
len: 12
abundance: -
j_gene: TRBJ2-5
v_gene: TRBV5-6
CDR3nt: TGTGCCAGCAGCTTGGATTCGGGGACCCAGTACTTC
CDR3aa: CASSLDSGTQYF

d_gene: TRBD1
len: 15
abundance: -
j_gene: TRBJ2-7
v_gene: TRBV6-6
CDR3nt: TGTGCCAGCAGTCCCTTGGGACAGGTGAACTACGAGCAGTACTTC
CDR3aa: CASSPLGQVNYEQYF

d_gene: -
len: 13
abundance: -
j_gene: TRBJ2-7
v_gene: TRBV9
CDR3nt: TGTGCCAGCAGCAATCAGGGCAACTACGAGCAGTACTTC
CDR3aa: CASSNQGNYEQYF

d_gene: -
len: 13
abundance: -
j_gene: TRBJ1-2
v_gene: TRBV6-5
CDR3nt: TGTGCCAGCAGTTACTTTCGGGGATATGGCTACACCTTC
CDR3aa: CASSYFRGYGYTF

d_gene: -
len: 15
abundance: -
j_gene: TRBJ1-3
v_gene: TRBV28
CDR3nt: TGTGCCAGCAGTTTGGCAGATGACTCTGGAAACACCATATATTTT
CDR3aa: CASSLADDSGNTIYF

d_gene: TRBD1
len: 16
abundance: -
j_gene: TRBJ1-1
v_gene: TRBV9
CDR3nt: TGTGCCAGCAGCGTAGGGACAGGGGCCTGGAACACTGAAGCTTTCTTT
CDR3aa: CASSVGTGAWNTEAFF

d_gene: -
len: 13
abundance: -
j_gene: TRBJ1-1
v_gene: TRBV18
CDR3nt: TGTGCCAGCTCGGCACGGGGAACACAAGAAGCTTTCTTT
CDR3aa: CASSARGTQEAFF

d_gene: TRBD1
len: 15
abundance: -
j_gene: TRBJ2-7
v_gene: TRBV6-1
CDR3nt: TGTGCCAGCAGTGCTGCAGGGACAGGGACGAGCGAGCAGTACTTC
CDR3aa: CASSAAGTGTSEQYF

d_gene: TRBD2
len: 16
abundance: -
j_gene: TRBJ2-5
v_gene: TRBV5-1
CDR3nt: TGCGCCAGCAGCGGGGTAGCGGGGGGTAACCAAGAGACCCAGTACTTC
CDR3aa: CASSGVAGGNQETQYF

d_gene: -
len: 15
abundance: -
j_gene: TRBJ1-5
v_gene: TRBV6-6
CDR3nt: TGTGCCAGCTGTCAGGGGTCGGGGGGGAATCAGCCCCAGCATTTT
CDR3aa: CASCQGSGGNQPQHF

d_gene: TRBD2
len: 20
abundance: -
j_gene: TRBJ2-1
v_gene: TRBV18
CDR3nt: TGTGCCAGCTCACCAAGAACTCCTTCCGGGACTAGCGGGCCTTTCAATGAGCAGTTCTTC
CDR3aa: CASSPRTPSGTSGPFNEQFF

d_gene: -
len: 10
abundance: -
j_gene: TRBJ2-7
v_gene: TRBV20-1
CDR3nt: TGCAGTGCTAGTTTGGAGGGGCAGTACTTC
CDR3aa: CSASLEGQYF

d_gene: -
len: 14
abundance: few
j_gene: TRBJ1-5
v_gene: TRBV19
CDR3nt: TGTGCCAGTAGTATAAACAGGGTCAATCAGCCCCAGCATTTT
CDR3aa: CASSINRVNQPQHF

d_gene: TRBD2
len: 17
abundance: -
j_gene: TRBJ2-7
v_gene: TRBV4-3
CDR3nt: TGCGCCAGCAGCCAAGATCCAGCGGGACTAGCGGACAGCGAGCAGTACTTC
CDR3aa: CASSQDPAGLADSEQYF

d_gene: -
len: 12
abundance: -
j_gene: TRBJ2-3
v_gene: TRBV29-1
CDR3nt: TGCAGCGGAGAGGCTAGCACAGATACGCAGTATTTT
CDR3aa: CSGEASTDTQYF

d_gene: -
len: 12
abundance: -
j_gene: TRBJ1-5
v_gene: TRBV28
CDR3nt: TGTGCCAGCACCCTCTCCCCCCAGCCCCAGCATTTT
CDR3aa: CASTLSPQPQHF

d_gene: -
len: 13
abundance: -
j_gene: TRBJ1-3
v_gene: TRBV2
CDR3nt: TGTGCCAGCAGTGACAGGGCTGGAAACACCATATATTTT
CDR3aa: CASSDRAGNTIYF

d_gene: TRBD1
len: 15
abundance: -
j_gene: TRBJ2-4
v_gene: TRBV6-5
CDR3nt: TGTGCCAGCAGTTGGGGACGGACAGGGCAAAACATTCAGTACTTC
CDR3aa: CASSWGRTGQNIQYF

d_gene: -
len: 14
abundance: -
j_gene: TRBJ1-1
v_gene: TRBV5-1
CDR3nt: TGCGCCAGCAGCTTCGCGACAGGGAACACTGAAGCTTTCTTT
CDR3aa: CASSFATGNTEAFF

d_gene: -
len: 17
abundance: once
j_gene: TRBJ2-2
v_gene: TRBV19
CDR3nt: TGTGCCAGTAGTATAGATCTCGAGACAACGAACACCGGGGAGCTGTTTTTT
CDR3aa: CASSIDLETTNTGELFF

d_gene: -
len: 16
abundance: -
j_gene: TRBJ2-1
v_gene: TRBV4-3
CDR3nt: TGCGCCAGCAGCCAAGAGACCGGGATGGGCTACAATGAGCAGTTCTTC
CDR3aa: CASSQETGMGYNEQFF

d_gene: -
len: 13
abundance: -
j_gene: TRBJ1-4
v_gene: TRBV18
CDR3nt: TGTGCCAGCTCACCAAACAGAAATGAAAAACTGTTTTTT
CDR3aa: CASSPNRNEKLFF

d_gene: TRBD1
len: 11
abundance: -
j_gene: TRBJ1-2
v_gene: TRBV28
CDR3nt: TGTGCCAGTGCCGGGACAGGGGAGGACACCTTC
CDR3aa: CASAGTGEDTF

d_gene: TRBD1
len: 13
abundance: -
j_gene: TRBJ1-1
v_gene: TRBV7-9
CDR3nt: TGTGCCAGCAGCCTCACCCTCGGGGACAGGGCCTTCTTT
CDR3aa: CASSLTLGDRAFF

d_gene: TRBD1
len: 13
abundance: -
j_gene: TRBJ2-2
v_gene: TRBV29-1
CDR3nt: TGCAGCGGGGGACAGGGTTACACCGGGGAGCTGTTTTTT
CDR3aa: CSGGQGYTGELFF

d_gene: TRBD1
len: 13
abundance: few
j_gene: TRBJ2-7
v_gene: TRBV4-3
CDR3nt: TGCGCCAGCAGCCAGGACAGGGGTTACGAGCAGTACTTC
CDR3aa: CASSQDRGYEQYF

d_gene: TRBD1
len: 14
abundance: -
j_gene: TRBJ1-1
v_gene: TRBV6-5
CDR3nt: TGTGCCAGCACTTTCGGGACAGTGAACACTGAAGCTTTCTTT
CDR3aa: CASTFGTVNTEAFF

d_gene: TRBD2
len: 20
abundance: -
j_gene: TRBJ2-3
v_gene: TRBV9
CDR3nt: TGTGCCAGCAGCCGAGACATCCCAGTGCGACTAGCGGGTAGCACAGATACGCAGTATTTT
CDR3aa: CASSRDIPVRLAGSTDTQYF

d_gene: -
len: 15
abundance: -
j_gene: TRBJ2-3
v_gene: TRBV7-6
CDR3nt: TGTGCCAGCAGCCCGCGTACGACTAGCACAGATACGCAGTATTTT
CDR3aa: CASSPRTTSTDTQYF

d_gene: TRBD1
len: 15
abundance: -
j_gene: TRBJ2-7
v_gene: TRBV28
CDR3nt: TGTGCCAGCAGTGCCGGGACAGGGTTCACCTACGAGCAGTACTTC
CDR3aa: CASSAGTGFTYEQYF